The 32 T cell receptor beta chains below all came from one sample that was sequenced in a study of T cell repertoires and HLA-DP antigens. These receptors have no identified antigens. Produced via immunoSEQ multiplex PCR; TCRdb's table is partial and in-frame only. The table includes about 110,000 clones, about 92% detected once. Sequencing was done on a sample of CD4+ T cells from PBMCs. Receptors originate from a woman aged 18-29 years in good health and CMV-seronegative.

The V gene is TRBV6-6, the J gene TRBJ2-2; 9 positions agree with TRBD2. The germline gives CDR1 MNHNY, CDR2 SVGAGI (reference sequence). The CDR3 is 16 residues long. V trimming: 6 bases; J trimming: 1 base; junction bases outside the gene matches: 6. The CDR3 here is CASSNPAGGNTGELFF. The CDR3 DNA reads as TGTGCCAGCAGCAACCCAGCGGGGGGGAACACCGGGGAGCTGTTTTTT.

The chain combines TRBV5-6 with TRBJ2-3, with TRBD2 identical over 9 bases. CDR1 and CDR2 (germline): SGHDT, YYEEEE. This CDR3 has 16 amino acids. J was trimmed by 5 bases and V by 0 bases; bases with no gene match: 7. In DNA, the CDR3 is TGTGCCAGCAGCTTGGTACTAGCGCGGGAGGGAGATACGCAGTATTTT. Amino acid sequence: CASSLVLAREGDTQYF.

The chain's CDR3 is CASTRAGGGDGYTF. CDR3 nucleotide sequence: TGTGCCAGCACTCGGGCGGGGGGAGGCGATGGCTACACCTTC. The rearrangement joins TRBV6-5 to TRBJ1-2, with a possible D match to TRBD1 (5 bases). This CDR3 has 14 amino acids. V gave up 7 bases and J gave up 6 bases, with 18 bases separating them. Germline V gives CDR1 MNHEY, CDR2 SVGAGI.

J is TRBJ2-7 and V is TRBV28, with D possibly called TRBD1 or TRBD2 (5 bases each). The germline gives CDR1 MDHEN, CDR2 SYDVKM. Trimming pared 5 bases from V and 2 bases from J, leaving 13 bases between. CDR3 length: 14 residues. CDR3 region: CASSPGTVTYEQYV. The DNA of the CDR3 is TGTGCCAGCAGTCCCGGGACGGTGACCTACGAGCAGTACGTC.

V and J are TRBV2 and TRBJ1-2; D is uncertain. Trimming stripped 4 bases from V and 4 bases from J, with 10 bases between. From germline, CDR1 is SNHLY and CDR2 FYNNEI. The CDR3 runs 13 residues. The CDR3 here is CASSVEAAYGYTF. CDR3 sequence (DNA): TGTGCCAGCAGTGTAGAAGCTGCCTATGGCTACACCTTC.

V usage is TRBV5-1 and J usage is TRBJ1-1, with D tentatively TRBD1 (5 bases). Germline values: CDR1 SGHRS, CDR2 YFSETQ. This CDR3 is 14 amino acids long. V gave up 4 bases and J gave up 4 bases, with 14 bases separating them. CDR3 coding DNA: TGCGCCAGCAGCCCACCAGGGAGTGGCACTGAAGCTTTCTTT. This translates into CASSPPGSGTEAFF.

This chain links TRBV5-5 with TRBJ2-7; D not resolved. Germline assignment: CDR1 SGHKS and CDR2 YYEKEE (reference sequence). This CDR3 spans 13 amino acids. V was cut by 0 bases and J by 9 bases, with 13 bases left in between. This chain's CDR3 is CASSLVRTVGQYF. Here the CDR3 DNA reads TGTGCCAGCAGCTTGGTAAGAACAGTCGGGCAGTACTTC. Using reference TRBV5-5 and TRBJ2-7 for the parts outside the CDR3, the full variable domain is DAGVTQSPTHLIKTRGQQVTLRCSPISGHKSVSWYQQVLGQGPQFIFQYYEKEERGRGNFPDRFSARQFPNYSSELNVNALLLGDSALYLCASSLVRTVGQYFGPGTRLTVT.

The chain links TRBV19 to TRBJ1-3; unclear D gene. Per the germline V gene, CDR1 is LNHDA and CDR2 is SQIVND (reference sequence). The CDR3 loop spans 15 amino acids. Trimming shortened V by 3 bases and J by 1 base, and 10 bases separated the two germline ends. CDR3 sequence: CASSIERTSGNTIYF. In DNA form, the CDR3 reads TGTGCCAGTAGTATCGAGCGGACTTCTGGAAACACCATATATTTT.

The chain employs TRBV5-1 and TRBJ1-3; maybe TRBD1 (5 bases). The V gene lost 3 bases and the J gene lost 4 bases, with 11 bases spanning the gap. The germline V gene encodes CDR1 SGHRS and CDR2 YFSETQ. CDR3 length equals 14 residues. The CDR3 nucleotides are TGCGCCAGCAGCTCGGGGGGTTTGGGAAACACCATATATTTT. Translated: CASSSGGLGNTIYF.

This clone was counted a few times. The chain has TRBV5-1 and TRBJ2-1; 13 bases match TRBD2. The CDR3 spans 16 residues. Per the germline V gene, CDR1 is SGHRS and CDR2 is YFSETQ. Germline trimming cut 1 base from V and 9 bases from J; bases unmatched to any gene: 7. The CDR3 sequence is CASSLTSGRVFGEQFF. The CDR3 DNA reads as TGCGCCAGCAGCTTGACTAGCGGGAGGGTATTTGGTGAGCAGTTCTTC.

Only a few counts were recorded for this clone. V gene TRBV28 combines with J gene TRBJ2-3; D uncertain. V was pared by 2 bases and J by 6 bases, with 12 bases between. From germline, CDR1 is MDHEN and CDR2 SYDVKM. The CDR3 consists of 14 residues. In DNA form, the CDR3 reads TGTGCCAGCAGTTTAGCTGGGCCTTCTGATACGCAGTATTTT. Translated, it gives CASSLAGPSDTQYF.

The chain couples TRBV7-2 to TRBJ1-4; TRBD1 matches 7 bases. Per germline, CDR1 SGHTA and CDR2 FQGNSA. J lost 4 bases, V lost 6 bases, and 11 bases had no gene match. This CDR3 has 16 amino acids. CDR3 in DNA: TGTGCCAGCAGTCAAATAGGGGGCCGGGGTAATGAAAAACTGTTTTTT. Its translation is CASSQIGGRGNEKLFF.

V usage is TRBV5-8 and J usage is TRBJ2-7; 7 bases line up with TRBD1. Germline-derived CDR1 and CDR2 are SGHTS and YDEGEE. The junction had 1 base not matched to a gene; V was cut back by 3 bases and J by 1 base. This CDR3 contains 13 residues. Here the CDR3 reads CASSSGQSYEQYV. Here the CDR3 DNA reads TGTGCCAGCAGCTCGGGACAGTCCTACGAGCAGTACGTC.

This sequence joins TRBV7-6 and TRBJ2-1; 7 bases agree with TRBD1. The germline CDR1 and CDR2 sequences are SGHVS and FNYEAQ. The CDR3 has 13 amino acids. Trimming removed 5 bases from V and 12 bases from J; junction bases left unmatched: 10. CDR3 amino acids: CASSTIQGTGQFF. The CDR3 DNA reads TGTGCCAGCAGCACAATACAGGGGACCGGGCAGTTCTTC.

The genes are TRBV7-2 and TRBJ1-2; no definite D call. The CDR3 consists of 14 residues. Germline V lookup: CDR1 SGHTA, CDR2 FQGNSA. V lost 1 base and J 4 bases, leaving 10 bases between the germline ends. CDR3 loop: CASSLGREPYGYTF. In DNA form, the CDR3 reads TGTGCCAGCAGCTTAGGTAGGGAGCCCTATGGCTACACCTTC.

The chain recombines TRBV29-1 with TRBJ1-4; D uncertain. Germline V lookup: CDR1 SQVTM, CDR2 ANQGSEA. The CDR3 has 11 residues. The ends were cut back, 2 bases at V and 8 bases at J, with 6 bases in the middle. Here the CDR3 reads CSVEKDEKLFF. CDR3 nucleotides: TGCAGCGTTGAAAAGGACGAAAAACTGTTTTTT.

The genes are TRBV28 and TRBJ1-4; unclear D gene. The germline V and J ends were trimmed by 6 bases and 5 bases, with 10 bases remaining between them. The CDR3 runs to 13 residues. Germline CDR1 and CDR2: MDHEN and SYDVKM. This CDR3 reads CASRGGENEKLFF. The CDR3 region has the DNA TGTGCCAGCAGGGGCGGGGAGAATGAAAAACTGTTTTTT.

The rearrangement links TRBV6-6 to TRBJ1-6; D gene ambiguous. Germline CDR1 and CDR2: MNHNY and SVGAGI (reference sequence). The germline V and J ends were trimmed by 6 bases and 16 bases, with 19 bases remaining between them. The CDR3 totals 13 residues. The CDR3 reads CASSPSLGFELHF. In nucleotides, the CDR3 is TGTGCCAGCAGCCCTTCGCTCGGATTTGAGCTCCACTTT.

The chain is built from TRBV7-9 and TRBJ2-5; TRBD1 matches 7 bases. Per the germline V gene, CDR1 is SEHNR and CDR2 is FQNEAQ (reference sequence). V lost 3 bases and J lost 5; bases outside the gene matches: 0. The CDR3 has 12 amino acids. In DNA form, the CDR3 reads TGTGCCAGCAGCTTGGACAGGGAGACCCAGTACTTC. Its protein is CASSLDRETQYF.

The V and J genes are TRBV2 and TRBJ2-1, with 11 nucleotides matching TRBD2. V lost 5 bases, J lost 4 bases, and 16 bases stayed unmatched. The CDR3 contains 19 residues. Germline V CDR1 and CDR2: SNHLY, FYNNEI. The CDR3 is CASSRDALAGGPGYNEQFF. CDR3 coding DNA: TGTGCCAGCAGTCGTGACGCTCTAGCGGGAGGCCCGGGTTACAATGAGCAGTTCTTC. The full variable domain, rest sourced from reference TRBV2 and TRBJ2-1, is EPEVTQTPSHQVTQMGQEVILRCVPISNHLYFYWYRQILGQKVEFLVSFYNNEISEKSEIFDDQFSVERPDGSNFTLKIRSTKLEDSAMYFCASSRDALAGGPGYNEQFFGPGTRLTVL.

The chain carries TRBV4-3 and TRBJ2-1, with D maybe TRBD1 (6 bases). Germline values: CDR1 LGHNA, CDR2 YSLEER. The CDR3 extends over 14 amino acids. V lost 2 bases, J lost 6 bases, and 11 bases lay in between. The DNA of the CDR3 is TGCGCCAGCAGCCAAACAGGGTCTGTCAATGAGCAGTTCTTC. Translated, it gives CASSQTGSVNEQFF.

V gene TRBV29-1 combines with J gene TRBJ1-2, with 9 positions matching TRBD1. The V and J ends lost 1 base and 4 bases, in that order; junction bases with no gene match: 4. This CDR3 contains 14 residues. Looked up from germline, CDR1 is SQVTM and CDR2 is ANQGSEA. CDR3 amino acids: CSVEAPTGGYGYTF. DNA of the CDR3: TGCAGCGTTGAAGCTCCGACAGGGGGCTATGGCTACACCTTC.

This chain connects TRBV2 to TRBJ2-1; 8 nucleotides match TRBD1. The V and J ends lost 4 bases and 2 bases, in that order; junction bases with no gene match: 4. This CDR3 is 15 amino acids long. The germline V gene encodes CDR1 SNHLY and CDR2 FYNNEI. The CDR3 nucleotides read TGTGCCAGCAGTGCACAGGGGGTTCCCTACAATGAGCAGTTCTTC. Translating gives CASSAQGVPYNEQFF. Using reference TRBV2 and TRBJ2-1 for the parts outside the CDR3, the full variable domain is EPEVTQTPSHQVTQMGQEVILRCVPISNHLYFYWYRQILGQKVEFLVSFYNNEISEKSEIFDDQFSVERPDGSNFTLKIRSTKLEDSAMYFCASSAQGVPYNEQFFGPGTRLTVL.

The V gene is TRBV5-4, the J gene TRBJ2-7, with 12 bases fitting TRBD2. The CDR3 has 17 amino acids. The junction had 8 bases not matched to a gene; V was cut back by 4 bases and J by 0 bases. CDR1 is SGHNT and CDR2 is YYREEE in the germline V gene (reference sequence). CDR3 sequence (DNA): TGTGCCAGCAGCCCCGGACTAGCGGGATCCGTCTCCTACGAGCAGTACTTC. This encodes CASSPGLAGSVSYEQYF.

CDR3 protein: CASKSVASTDTQYF. The CDR3 nucleotides read TGCGCCAGCAAGTCAGTGGCCAGCACAGATACGCAGTATTTT. The chain combines TRBV5-1 with TRBJ2-3, with D hard to call. From germline, CDR1 is SGHRS and CDR2 YFSETQ. Trimming removed 6 bases from V and 0 bases from J, with 11 bases in between. CDR3 length: 14 amino acids.

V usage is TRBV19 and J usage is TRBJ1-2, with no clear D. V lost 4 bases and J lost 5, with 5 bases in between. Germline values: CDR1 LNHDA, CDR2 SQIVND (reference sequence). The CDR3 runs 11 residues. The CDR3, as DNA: TGTGCCAGTAGTAATCGATATGGCTACACCTTC. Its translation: CASSNRYGYTF.

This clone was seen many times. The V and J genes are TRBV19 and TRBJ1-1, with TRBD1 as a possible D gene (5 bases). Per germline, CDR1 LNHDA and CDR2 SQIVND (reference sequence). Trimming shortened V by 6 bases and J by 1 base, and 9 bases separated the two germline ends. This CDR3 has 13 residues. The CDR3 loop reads CASSWQGNTEAFF. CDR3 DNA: TGTGCCAGTAGCTGGCAGGGGAACACTGAAGCTTTCTTT.

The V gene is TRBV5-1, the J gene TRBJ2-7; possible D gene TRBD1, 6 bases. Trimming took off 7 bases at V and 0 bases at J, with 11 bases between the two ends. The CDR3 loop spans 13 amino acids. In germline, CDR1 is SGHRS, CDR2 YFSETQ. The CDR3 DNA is TGCGCCAGCTCAACAGGGAGCTCCTACGAGCAGTACTTC. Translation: CASSTGSSYEQYF.

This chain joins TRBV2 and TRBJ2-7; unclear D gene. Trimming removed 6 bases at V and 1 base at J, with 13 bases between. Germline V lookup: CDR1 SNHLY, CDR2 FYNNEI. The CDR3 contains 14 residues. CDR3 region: CASSRAIGSYEQYF. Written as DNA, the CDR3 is TGTGCCAGCAGCCGGGCCATAGGGTCCTACGAGCAGTACTTC. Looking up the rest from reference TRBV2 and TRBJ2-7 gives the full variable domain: EPEVTQTPSHQVTQMGQEVILRCVPISNHLYFYWYRQILGQKVEFLVSFYNNEISEKSEIFDDQFSVERPDGSNFTLKIRSTKLEDSAMYFCASSRAIGSYEQYFGPGTRLTVT.

The CDR3 here is CASSEVGVGNQPQHF. CDR3 in DNA: TGTGCCAGCAGTGAAGTTGGGGTTGGGAATCAGCCCCAGCATTTT. V and J are TRBV2 and TRBJ1-5; D uncertain. The CDR3 is made up of 15 amino acids. V lost 1 base, J lost 4 bases, and 11 bases lay in between. Looked up from germline, CDR1 is SNHLY and CDR2 is FYNNEI.

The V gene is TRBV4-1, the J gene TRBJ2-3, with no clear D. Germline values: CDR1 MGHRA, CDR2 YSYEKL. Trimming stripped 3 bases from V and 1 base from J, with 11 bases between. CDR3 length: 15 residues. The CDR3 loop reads CASSQSDERTDTQYF. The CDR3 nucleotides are TGCGCCAGCAGCCAGTCAGACGAACGCACAGATACGCAGTATTTT.

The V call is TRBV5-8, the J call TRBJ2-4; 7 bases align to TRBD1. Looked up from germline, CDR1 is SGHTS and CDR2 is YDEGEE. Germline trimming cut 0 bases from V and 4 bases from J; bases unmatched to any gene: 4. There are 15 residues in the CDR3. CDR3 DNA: TGTGCCAGCAGCTTGGGTGCGACAGGGAAAAACATTCAGTACTTC. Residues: CASSLGATGKNIQYF.